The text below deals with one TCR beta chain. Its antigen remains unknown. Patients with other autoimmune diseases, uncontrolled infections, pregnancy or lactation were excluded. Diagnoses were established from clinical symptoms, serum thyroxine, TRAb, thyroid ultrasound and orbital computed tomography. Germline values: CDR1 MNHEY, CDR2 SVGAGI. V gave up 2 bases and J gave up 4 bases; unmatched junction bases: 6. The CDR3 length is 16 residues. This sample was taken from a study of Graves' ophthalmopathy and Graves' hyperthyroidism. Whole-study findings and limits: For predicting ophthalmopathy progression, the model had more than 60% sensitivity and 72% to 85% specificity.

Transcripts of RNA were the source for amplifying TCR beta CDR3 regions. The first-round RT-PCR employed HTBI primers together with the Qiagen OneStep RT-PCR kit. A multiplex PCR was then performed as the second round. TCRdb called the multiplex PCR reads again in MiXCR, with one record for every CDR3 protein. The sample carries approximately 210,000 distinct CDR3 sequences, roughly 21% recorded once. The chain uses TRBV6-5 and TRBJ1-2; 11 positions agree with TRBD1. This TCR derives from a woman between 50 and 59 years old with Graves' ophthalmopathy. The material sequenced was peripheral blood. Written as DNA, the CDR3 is TGTGCCAGCAGTTACGTCCGGACAGGGGGCAGCTATGGCTACACCTTC. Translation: CASSYVRTGGSYGYTF.